These 27 T cell receptor beta chains share one sample of origin, sequenced in a study of blood T cells in healthy people across ages (dated by TCRdb to between 2014 and 2017). Libraries were built with 5' RACE. The second PCR ran for about 6 to 12 cycles and used a J-beta primer mix along with a sample-barcoded 5' primer. The raw public reads went through TCRdb reprocessing: fastp at Q25, MiXCR clone calling, in-frame beta chains kept. For every CDR3 protein sequence, its rows merge into one entry that carries the most common genes and DNA. The sample profile shows around 2 million distinct CDR3 sequences; approximately 40% of them were found once. Clones ranked in the top ten supply roughly 23% of the sample. The sequencing input was blood. Source of these receptors: a human donor in good health.

Of note for this clonotype: The junction differs from germline at one of its ends, possibly a read error. V usage is TRBV5-1 and J usage is TRBJ1-1, with D uncertain. Germline-derived CDR1 and CDR2 are SGHRS and YFSETQ. This CDR3 region has 15 residues. The CDR3 coding sequence is TGCGCTAGCAGCTTGGCCGGACTTGTGAACACTGAAGCTTTCTTT. Residues: CASSLAGLVNTEAFF.

V gene TRBV29-1 combines with J gene TRBJ2-5; 7 bases align to TRBD1. Germline CDR1 SQVTM, CDR2 ANQGSEA. Germline trimming cut 8 bases from V and 6 bases from J; bases unmatched to any gene: 9. The CDR3 is made up of 12 amino acids. The CDR3 nucleotides read TGCAGCTTCCTACCGACAGGGCAGACCCAGTACTTC. It codes for CSFLPTGQTQYF.

The rearrangement links TRBV6-2 or TRBV6-3 to TRBJ2-1, with 7 bases lining up with TRBD2. CDR3 length: 17 amino acids. Germline V gives CDR1 MNHEY, CDR2 SVGEGT. Trimming removed 0 bases from V and 4 bases from J; junction bases left unmatched: 9. CDR3 amino acids: CASSYSSQWGGYNEQFF. In DNA, the CDR3 is TGTGCCAGCAGTTACTCGAGCCAGTGGGGGGGATACAATGAGCAGTTCTTC.

This clonotype was seen a handful of times. V is TRBV7-2 and J is TRBJ2-5; D gene ambiguous. CDR1 and CDR2 (germline): SGHTA, FQGNSA. V lost 2 bases, J lost 5 bases, and 15 bases lay in between. CDR3 length equals 15 residues. The CDR3 nucleotides read TGTGCCAGCAGCTTATGGGCCAGAGATAGGGAGACCCAGTACTTC. Translation: CASSLWARDRETQYF.

On this clonotype itself: The junction differs from germline at one of its ends, possibly a read error. CDR3 nucleotides: TGTGCCAGCAGCTTGGGACCACTAGCGGGGCAAGAGACCCGGTACTTC. Translation gives CASSLGPLAGQETRYF. J is TRBJ2-5 and V is TRBV7-3; the match to TRBD2 covers 10 bases. CDR1 and CDR2 (germline): SGHTA, FQGTGA. This CDR3 is 16 amino acids long.

The rearrangement uses TRBV4-2 and TRBJ2-3, with D perhaps given as TRBD1 or TRBD2 (5 bases each). Germline values: CDR1 LGHNA, CDR2 YNFKEQ. The CDR3 runs 16 residues. Trimming pared 4 bases from V and 4 bases from J, leaving 18 bases between. The CDR3 region is CASSLLGPESPDTQYF. The CDR3 DNA is TGTGCCAGCAGCCTCCTGGGACCGGAATCGCCAGATACGCAGTATTTT.

Ten or more counts support this clonotype. The chain combines TRBV20-1 with TRBJ2-7, with D perhaps TRBD2 (5 bases). This CDR3 is built from 12 residues. With 7 bases removed from V and 3 bases from J, the gap between germline ends came to 13 bases. CDR1 DFQATT and CDR2 SNEGSKA come from the germline V gene (reference sequence). CDR3 region: CSGSAADYEQYF. In DNA, the CDR3 is TGCAGTGGCTCAGCGGCAGACTACGAGCAGTACTTC.

The rearrangement links TRBV29-1 to TRBJ1-2; 8 nucleotides agree with TRBD1. From germline, CDR1 is SQVTM and CDR2 ANQGSEA. V lost 5 bases to trimming and J lost 8 bases; unmatched junction nucleotides: 4. This CDR3 region has 11 residues. This CDR3 is CSVTQGEGYTF. In nucleotides, the CDR3 is TGCAGCGTTACACAGGGGGAGGGCTACACCTTC.

The chain uses TRBV9 and TRBJ2-1; TRBD1 matches at 7 bases. Germline values: CDR1 SGDLS, CDR2 YYNGEE. This CDR3 is 16 amino acids long. Trimming at V came to 4 bases and at J to 8 bases, leaving 15 bases not matched to a gene. The CDR3 nucleotides read TGTGCCAGCAGCAGTAGTCGATCACAGGGGTGGCATGAGCAGTTCTTC. Translating gives CASSSSRSQGWHEQFF.

This sequence joins TRBV25-1 and TRBJ2-7, with D possibly TRBD2 on 6 matching bases. V lost 8 bases and J 1 base, leaving 18 bases between the germline ends. Germline V lookup: CDR1 MGHDK, CDR2 SYGVNS. The CDR3 is 15 amino acids. For the CDR3, the DNA is TGTGCCAGCGCCGAGGAGGGGATAGGGTCCTACGAGCAGTACTTC. It yields the protein CASAEEGIGSYEQYF.

The chain employs TRBV18 and TRBJ2-7, with D uncertain. The end of the DNA is better explained by TRBJ2-5, so the J call may be wrong. This CDR3 is built from 14 residues. Germline V lookup: CDR1 KGHSH, CDR2 LQKENI. The CDR3 sequence: CASSPATGAETQYF. The CDR3 coding sequence is TGTGCCAGCTCACCAGCAACGGGTGCGGAGACCCAGTACTTC.

This chain links TRBV3-1 with TRBJ2-7, with 8 bases matching TRBD2. The CDR3 consists of 16 residues. J gave up 0 bases and V 0 bases, and 4 bases lay outside the gene matches. Germline loops: CDR1 LGHDT, CDR2 YNNKEL (reference sequence). The CDR3 DNA follows: TGTGCCAGCAGCCAAGAAGCGGGGGCCTACTCCTACGAGCAGTACTTC. This sequence encodes CASSQEAGAYSYEQYF.

The chain joins TRBV9 to TRBJ2-5, with unresolved D. The V end lost 2 bases, the J end lost 2 bases, and 7 bases lay between the germline ends. The CDR3 runs 13 residues. The V gene's germline CDR1 is SGDLS and CDR2 YYNGEE. CDR3: CASSVTNQETQYF. In DNA form, the CDR3 reads TGTGCCAGCAGCGTGACCAATCAAGAGACCCAGTACTTC. The full variable domain, rest sourced from reference TRBV9 and TRBJ2-5, is DSGVTQTPKHLITATGQRVTLRCSPRSGDLSVYWYQQSLDQGLQFLIQYYNGEERAKGNILERFSAQQFPDLHSELNLSSLELGDSALYFCASSVTNQETQYFGPGTRLLVL.

This clonotype was found once. The rearrangement uses TRBV5-1 and TRBJ2-2; D possibly corresponds to TRBD1 (6 bases). Germline loops: CDR1 SGHRS, CDR2 YFSETQ. V gave up 1 base and J gave up 1 base, with 14 bases separating them. The CDR3 has 17 residues. The CDR3 nucleotides read TGCGCCAGCAGCTTGACCTTACAGGGACAGAACACCGGGGAGCTGTTTTTT. As protein: CASSLTLQGQNTGELFF.

The genes are TRBV6-5 and TRBJ2-4; 9 nucleotides line up with TRBD2. The J call could be wrong; TRBJ2-7 is a better fit for the DNA end. The germline gives CDR1 MNHEY, CDR2 SVGAGI. This CDR3 is built from 17 residues. The CDR3 DNA sequence: TGTGCCAGCAGTTACTCCAGCGGGGGGCCTCAGACCTACGAGCAGTACTTC. It yields the protein CASSYSSGGPQTYEQYF.

The chain carries TRBV6-1 and TRBJ2-7, with D maybe TRBD1 (6 bases). V was shortened by 3 bases and J by 7 bases, with 16 bases between the two germline ends. CDR1 and CDR2 (germline): MNHNS, SASEGT. CDR3 size: 14 residues. The CDR3 is CASSETGFFEEQYF. In DNA, the CDR3 is TGTGCCAGCAGTGAGACAGGTTTCTTTGAAGAGCAGTACTTC.

The chain joins TRBV7-2 to TRBJ2-2, with unresolved D. Germline loops: CDR1 SGHTA, CDR2 FQGNSA. V was shortened by 4 bases and J by 10 bases, with 10 bases between the two germline ends. The CDR3 runs 12 residues. CDR3: CASSSPGLELFF. For the CDR3, the DNA is TGTGCCAGCAGCTCGCCGGGCCTGGAGCTGTTTTTT.

The chain carries TRBV20-1 and TRBJ2-7; D might be TRBD1 (7 bases). The J call may be incorrect, as the DNA end agrees better with TRBJ2-5. The CDR3 spans 12 residues. Germline lookup yields CDR1 DFQATT and CDR2 SNEGSKA (reference sequence). Written as DNA, the CDR3 is TGCAGTGTTGCCCTCCAGGGGGGGACCCAGTACTTC. This sequence encodes CSVALQGGTQYF.

The gene calls are TRBV5-4 and TRBJ1-2; a possible D gene is TRBD1 (6 bases). Germline assignment: CDR1 SGHNT and CDR2 YYREEE (reference sequence). Trimming cost V 2 bases and J 4 bases, with 12 bases left between them. CDR3 length: 14 residues. CDR3 region: CASSFLGGAYGYTF. In nucleotides, the CDR3 is TGTGCCAGCAGCTTCTTGGGGGGGGCCTATGGCTACACCTTC.

This clonotype was counted only a few times. J is TRBJ1-5 and V is TRBV6-2 or TRBV6-3, with a possible D match to TRBD1 (5 bases). CDR1 and CDR2 from the germline V gene are MNHEY and SVGEGT. V was clipped by 2 bases and J by 2 bases, with 10 bases between them. This CDR3 is 15 amino acids long. The CDR3 coding sequence is TGTGCCAGCAGTTACGAGGGAGGGGGCAATCAGCCCCAGCATTTT. It yields the protein CASSYEGGGNQPQHF.

This clonotype was counted a few times. CDR3 sequence reads: CASSQNRGPLFYEQYF. Written as DNA, the CDR3 is TGTGCCAGCAGTCAGAACAGGGGACCCCTATTCTACGAGCAGTACTTC. The genes are TRBV27 and TRBJ2-7; TRBD1 agrees at 7 bases. Germline V lookup: CDR1 MNHEY, CDR2 SMNVEV (reference sequence). This CDR3 is 16 amino acids long. V shed 5 bases and J 3 bases; nucleotides not matched to a gene: 13.

In the case of this clonotype: Mismatch with germline at one junction end may stem from a read error. V gene TRBV6-5 combines with J gene TRBJ2-3, with unresolved D. CDR3 length: 15 amino acids. CDR1 is MNHEY and CDR2 is SVGAGI in the germline V gene. The CDR3 nucleotides are TGTGCCAGCAGTTACTTGTTTGGTAGCAGAGATACGCAGTATTTT. Translation gives CASSYLFGSRDTQYF.

This clonotype was counted between two and nine times. CDR3 DNA: TGCAGTGCTAGAGGTCTAGCGGGGCTCGGGGATACGCAGTATTTT. This encodes CSARGLAGLGDTQYF. V and J are TRBV20-1 and TRBJ2-3, with 9 bases aligning to TRBD2. CDR3 length: 15 residues. In germline, CDR1 is DFQATT, CDR2 SNEGSKA (reference sequence). Germline trimming cut 1 base from V and 6 bases from J; bases unmatched to any gene: 8.

This chain joins TRBV6-2 or TRBV6-3 and TRBJ2-7, with TRBD1 identical over 10 bases. This CDR3 has 13 residues. The germline gives CDR1 MNHEY, CDR2 SVGEGT. The V and J ends lost 6 bases and 6 bases, in that order; junction bases with no gene match: 5. The CDR3 DNA reads as TGTGCCAGCAGGGGTGACAGGGGGCTCGAGCAGTACTTC. Translating gives CASRGDRGLEQYF.

The J gene is TRBJ2-7, the V gene TRBV4-3; weak D call: TRBD1 (5 bases). Trimming shortened V by 1 base and J by 0 bases, and 16 bases separated the two germline ends. This CDR3 is 17 amino acids long. Germline-derived CDR1 and CDR2 are LGHNA and YSLEER. Here the CDR3 DNA reads TGCGCCAGCAGCCAAGGGTACCCACAGGAAAGCTCCTACGAGCAGTACTTC. It codes for CASSQGYPQESSYEQYF.

A few counts support this clonotype. V usage is TRBV15 and J usage is TRBJ2-5; D perhaps matches TRBD1 (5 bases). The CDR3 has 14 amino acids. Germline V lookup: CDR1 LNHNV, CDR2 YYDKDF (reference sequence). The V end was cut by 1 base, the J end by 5 bases, with 11 bases between. As DNA, the CDR3 is TGTGCCACCAGCAGAGGACAGTCGGGTGAGACCCAGTACTTC. It is translated as CATSRGQSGETQYF.

This clonotype was seen a few times. The chain joins TRBV20-1 to TRBJ2-7; 9 bases line up with TRBD2. The CDR3 totals 17 residues. Germline trimming cut 5 bases from V and 2 bases from J; bases unmatched to any gene: 16. Germline V gives CDR1 DFQATT, CDR2 SNEGSKA (reference sequence). The CDR3 nucleotides read TGCAGTGCTCTTGTTAGCGGGGGCTACAGACCCACCTACGAGCAGTACTTC. This sequence encodes CSALVSGGYRPTYEQYF.